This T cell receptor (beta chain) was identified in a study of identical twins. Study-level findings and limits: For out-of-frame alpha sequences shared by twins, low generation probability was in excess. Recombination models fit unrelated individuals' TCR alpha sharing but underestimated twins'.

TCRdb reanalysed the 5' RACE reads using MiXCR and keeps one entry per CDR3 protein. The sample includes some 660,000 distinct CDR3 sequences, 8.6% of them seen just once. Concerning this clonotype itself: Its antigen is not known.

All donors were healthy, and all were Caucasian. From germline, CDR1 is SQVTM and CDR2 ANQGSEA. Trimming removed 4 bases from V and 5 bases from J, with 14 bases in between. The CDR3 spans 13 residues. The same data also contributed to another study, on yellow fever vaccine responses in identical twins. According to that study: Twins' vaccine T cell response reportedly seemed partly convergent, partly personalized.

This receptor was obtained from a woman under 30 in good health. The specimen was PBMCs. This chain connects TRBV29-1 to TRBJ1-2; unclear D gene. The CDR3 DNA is TGCAGCGTTGTTGTCACCCAAGGGTATGGCTACACCTTC. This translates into CSVVVTQGYGYTF.